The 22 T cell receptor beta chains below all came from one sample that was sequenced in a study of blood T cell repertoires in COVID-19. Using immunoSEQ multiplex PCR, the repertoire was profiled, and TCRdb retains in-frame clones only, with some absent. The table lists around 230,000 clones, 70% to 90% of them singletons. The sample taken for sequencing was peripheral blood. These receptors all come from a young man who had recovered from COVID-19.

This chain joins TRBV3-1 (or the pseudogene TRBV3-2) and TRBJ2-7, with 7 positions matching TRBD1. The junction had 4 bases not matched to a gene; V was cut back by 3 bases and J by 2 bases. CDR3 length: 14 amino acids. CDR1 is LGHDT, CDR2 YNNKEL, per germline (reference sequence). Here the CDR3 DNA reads TGTGCCAGCAGCCAGATGCAGGGGGCCTACGAGCAGTACTTC. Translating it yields CASSQMQGAYEQYF.

CDR3 nucleotides: TGTGCCAGCAGCTTAGATCGAGCATTAACGGTTAACTATGGCTACACCTTC. Its protein product is CASSLDRALTVNYGYTF. The chain recombines TRBV11-2 with TRBJ1-2; D is uncertain. CDR3 length equals 17 residues. Trimming cost V 0 bases and J 1 base, with 15 bases left between them. The germline V gene has CDR1 SGHAT and CDR2 FQNNGV.

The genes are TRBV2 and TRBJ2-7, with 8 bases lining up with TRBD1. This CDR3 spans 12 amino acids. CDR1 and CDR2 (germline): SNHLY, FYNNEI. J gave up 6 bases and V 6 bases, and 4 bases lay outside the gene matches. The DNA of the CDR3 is TGTGCCAGCAGGACAGGGGCTCCCGAGCAGTACTTC. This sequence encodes CASRTGAPEQYF.

DNA of the CDR3: TGCGCCAGCAGCTTGGCCTCAGCGGGGGGGCTTATGGGCAATGAGCAGTTCTTC. Amino acids: CASSLASAGGLMGNEQFF. The chain is built from TRBV5-1 and TRBJ2-1, with 10 bases aligning to TRBD2. Germline-derived CDR1 and CDR2 are SGHRS and YFSETQ. J gave up 6 bases and V 0 bases, and 12 bases lay outside the gene matches. The CDR3 extends over 18 amino acids.

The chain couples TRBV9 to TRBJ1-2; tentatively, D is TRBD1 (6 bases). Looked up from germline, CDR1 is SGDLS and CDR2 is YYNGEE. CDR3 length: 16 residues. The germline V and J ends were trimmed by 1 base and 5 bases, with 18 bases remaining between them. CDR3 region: CASSVTSRQADYGYTF. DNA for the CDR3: TGTGCCAGCAGCGTAACAAGTCGACAGGCAGATTATGGCTACACCTTC.

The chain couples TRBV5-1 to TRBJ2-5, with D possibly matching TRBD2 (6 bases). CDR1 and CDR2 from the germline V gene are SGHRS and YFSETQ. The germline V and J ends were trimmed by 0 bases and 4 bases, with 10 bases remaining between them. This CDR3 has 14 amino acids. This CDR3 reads CASSLVGLGETQYF. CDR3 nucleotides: TGCGCCAGCAGCTTGGTGGGACTTGGAGAGACCCAGTACTTC.

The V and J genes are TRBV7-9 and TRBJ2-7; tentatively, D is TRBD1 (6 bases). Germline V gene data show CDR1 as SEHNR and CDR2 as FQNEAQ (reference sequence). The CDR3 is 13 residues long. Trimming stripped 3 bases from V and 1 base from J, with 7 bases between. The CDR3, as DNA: TGTGCCAGCAGCTTGGGGGCATCCTACGAGCAGTACTTC. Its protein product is CASSLGASYEQYF.

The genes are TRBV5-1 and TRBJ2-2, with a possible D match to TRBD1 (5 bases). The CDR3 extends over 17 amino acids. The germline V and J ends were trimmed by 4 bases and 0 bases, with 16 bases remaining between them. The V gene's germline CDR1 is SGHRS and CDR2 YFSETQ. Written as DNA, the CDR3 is TGCGCCAGCAGCCCCCCGGACACCTATTCGAACACCGGGGAGCTGTTTTTT. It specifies CASSPPDTYSNTGELFF.

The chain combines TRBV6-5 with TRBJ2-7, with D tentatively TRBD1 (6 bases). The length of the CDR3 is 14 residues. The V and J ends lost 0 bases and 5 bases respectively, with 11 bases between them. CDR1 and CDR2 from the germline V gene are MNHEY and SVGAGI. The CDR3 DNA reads TGTGCCAGCAGTTACTCCAGGGGCGTCCACGAGCAGTACTTC. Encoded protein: CASSYSRGVHEQYF.

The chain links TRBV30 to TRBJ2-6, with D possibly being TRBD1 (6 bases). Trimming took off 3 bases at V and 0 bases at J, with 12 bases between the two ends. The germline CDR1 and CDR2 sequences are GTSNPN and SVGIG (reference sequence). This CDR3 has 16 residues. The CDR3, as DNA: TGTGCCTGGAGGGTGACAGGCACCTCTGGGGCCAACGTCCTGACTTTC. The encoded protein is CAWRVTGTSGANVLTF.

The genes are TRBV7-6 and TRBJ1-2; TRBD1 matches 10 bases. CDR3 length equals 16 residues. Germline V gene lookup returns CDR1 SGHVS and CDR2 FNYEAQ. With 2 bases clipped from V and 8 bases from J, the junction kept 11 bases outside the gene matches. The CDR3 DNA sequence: TGTGCCAGCAGCTTAAAGGACAGGGGGATTGGGGAAGGCTACACCTTC. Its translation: CASSLKDRGIGEGYTF.

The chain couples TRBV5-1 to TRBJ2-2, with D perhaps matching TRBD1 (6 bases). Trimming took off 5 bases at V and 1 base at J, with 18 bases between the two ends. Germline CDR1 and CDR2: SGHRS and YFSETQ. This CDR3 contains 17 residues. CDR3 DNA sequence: TGCGCCAGCAGGAGGAGGACAGCCAGCATGAACACCGGGGAGCTGTTTTTT. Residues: CASRRRTASMNTGELFF.

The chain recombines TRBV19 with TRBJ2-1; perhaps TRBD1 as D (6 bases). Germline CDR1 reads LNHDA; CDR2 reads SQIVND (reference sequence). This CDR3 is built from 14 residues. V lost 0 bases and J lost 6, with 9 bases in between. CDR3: CASSIDTGRNEQFF. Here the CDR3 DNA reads TGTGCCAGTAGTATAGATACAGGGCGCAATGAGCAGTTCTTC. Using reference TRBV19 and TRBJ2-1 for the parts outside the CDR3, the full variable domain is DGGITQSPKYLFRKEGQNVTLSCEQNLNHDAMYWYRQDPGQGLRLIYYSQIVNDFQKGDIAEGYSVSREKKESFPLTVTSAQKNPTAFYLCASSIDTGRNEQFFGPGTRLTVL.

The CDR3 here is CASSQTGLMNTEAFF. Here the CDR3 DNA reads TGTGCCAGTAGCCAGACAGGTCTCATGAACACTGAAGCTTTCTTT. The V call is TRBV19, the J call TRBJ1-1, with D perhaps matching TRBD1 (6 bases). Germline V gene lookup returns CDR1 LNHDA and CDR2 SQIVND (reference sequence). CDR3 length: 15 amino acids. With 6 bases removed from V and 0 bases from J, the gap between germline ends came to 14 bases.

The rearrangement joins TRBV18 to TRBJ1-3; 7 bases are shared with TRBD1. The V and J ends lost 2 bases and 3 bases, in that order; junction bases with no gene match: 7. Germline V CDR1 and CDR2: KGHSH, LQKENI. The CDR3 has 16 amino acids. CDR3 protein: CASSPSWTGLGNTIYF. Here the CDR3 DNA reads TGTGCCAGCTCACCAAGCTGGACAGGCCTTGGAAACACCATATATTTT.

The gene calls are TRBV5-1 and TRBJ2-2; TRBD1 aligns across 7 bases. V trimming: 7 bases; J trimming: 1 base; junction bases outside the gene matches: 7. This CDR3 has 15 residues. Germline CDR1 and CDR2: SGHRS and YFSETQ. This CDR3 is CASGKQGRNTGELFF. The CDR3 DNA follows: TGCGCCAGCGGTAAACAGGGGAGGAACACCGGGGAGCTGTTTTTT. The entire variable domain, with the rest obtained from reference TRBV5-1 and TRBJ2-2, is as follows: KAGVTQTPRYLIKTRGQQVTLSCSPISGHRSVSWYQQTPGQGLQFLFEYFSETQRNKGNFPGRFSGRQFSNSRSEMNVSTLELGDSALYLCASGKQGRNTGELFFGEGSRLTVL.

CDR3 sequence (DNA): TGTGCCTGGAGTAGACAGGGGAGCAATTCACCCCTCCACTTT. It codes for CAWSRQGSNSPLHF. The V gene is TRBV30, the J gene TRBJ1-6, with 8 bases fitting TRBD1. The junction had 4 bases not matched to a gene; V was cut back by 2 bases and J by 7 bases. Germline V CDR1 and CDR2: GTSNPN, SVGIG (reference sequence). CDR3 size: 14 residues.

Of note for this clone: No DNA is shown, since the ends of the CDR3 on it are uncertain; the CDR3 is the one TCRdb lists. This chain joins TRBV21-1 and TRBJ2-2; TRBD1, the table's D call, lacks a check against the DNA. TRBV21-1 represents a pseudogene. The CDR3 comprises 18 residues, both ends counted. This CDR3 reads CASSKALFWGRGNGELFF.

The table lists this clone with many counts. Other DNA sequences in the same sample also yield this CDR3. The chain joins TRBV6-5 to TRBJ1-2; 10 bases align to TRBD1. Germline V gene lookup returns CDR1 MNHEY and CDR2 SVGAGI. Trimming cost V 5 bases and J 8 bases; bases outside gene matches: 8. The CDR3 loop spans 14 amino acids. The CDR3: CASSPLGQGYGYTF. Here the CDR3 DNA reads TGTGCCAGCAGTCCCCTGGGACAGGGGTACGGCTACACCTTC.

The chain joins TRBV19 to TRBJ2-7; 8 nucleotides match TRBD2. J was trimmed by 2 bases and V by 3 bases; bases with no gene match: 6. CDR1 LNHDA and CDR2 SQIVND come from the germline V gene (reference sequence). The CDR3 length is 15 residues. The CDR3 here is CASSMTGGPPYEQYF. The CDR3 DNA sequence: TGTGCCAGTAGTATGACGGGGGGGCCTCCCTACGAGCAGTACTTC.

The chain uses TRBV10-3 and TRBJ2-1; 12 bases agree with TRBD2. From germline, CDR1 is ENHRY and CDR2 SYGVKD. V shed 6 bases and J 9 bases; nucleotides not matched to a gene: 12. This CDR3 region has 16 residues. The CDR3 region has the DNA TGTGCCATCAGCCCACCCATCCCTAGCGGGGGGGTTGAGCAGTTCTTC. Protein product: CAISPPIPSGGVEQFF.

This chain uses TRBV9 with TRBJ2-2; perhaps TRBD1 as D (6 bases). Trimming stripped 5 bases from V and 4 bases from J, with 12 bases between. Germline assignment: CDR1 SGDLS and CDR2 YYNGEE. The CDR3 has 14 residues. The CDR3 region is CASRGQDFTGELFF. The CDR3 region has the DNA TGTGCCAGCAGGGGACAAGACTTCACCGGGGAGCTGTTTTTT.